A selection of T cell receptor beta chains follows, all from one sample in a study of T cell responses to AZD1222 COVID-19 vaccine. Method: immunoSEQ multiplex PCR; TCRdb's copy keeps in-frame clones and lacks some. The data hold about 180,000 clones, with approximately 94% observed a single time. Sequenced here: peripheral blood, sampled 28 days after the second AZD1222 dose. The receptor source for this set is an adult who received the AZD1222 COVID-19 vaccine. CDR3s include the opening cysteine and the closing phenylalanine or tryptophan. Expanded clones get a size class; other rows say once, few or many, or leave the size out.

j_call: TRBJ2-1; v_call: TRBV7-8; clone_size: .; cdr3_aa: CASSPDISADNEQFF
j_call: TRBJ1-1; v_call: TRBV10-2; clone_size: once; cdr3_aa: CAGRSGMNTEAFF
j_call: TRBJ1-5; v_call: TRBV9; clone_size: .; cdr3_aa: CASSEGGDQPQHF
j_call: TRBJ2-1; v_call: TRBV6-4; clone_size: .; cdr3_aa: CASKVLATHNEQFF
j_call: TRBJ1-1; v_call: TRBV7-3; clone_size: .; cdr3_aa: CASSSLRVPGRTFF
j_call: TRBJ2-3; v_call: TRBV9; clone_size: .; cdr3_aa: CASSPSGGPDTQYF
j_call: TRBJ1-4; v_call: TRBV28; clone_size: .; cdr3_aa: CASSSAAKLFF
j_call: TRBJ2-7; v_call: TRBV19; clone_size: .; cdr3_aa: CASSSGPTYEQYF
j_call: TRBJ1-5; v_call: TRBV19; clone_size: .; cdr3_aa: CASSQVGQSNQPQHF
j_call: TRBJ2-7; v_call: TRBV11-2; clone_size: .; cdr3_aa: CASSLSVTSGRGFYEQYF
j_call: TRBJ1-5; v_call: TRBV28; clone_size: .; cdr3_aa: CASSLGQGGVQPQHF
j_call: TRBJ2-3; v_call: TRBV15; clone_size: .; cdr3_aa: CATSRDTFSGYPPPDTQYF
j_call: TRBJ1-1; v_call: TRBV19; clone_size: .; cdr3_aa: CASSILTANTEAFF
j_call: TRBJ2-7; v_call: TRBV9; clone_size: few; cdr3_aa: CASSISDSPTGYEQYF
j_call: TRBJ2-7; v_call: TRBV5-1; clone_size: .; cdr3_aa: CASSLGQAYYEQYF
j_call: TRBJ2-1; v_call: TRBV29-1; clone_size: .; cdr3_aa: CSVAPLGVGIGSYNEQFF
j_call: TRBJ1-1; v_call: TRBV18; clone_size: .; cdr3_aa: CASSPQGSGTEAFF
j_call: TRBJ1-1; v_call: TRBV4-3; clone_size: .; cdr3_aa: CASSPWKGSTEAFF
j_call: TRBJ1-6; v_call: TRBV18; clone_size: .; cdr3_aa: CASSPPFYRDSPLHF
j_call: TRBJ2-1; v_call: TRBV10-2; clone_size: once; cdr3_aa: CASSESRGERGQFF
j_call: TRBJ2-7; v_call: TRBV5-6; clone_size: .; cdr3_aa: CASSLAIQGPLEEQYF
j_call: TRBJ1-2; v_call: TRBV7-2; clone_size: once; cdr3_aa: CASSLRAAGDYGYTF
j_call: TRBJ1-1; v_call: TRBV15; clone_size: .; cdr3_aa: CATSRQLSLNTEAFF
j_call: TRBJ1-3; v_call: TRBV18; clone_size: .; cdr3_aa: CASSPNNFDRGRSGNTIYF
j_call: TRBJ1-1; v_call: TRBV6-4; clone_size: .; cdr3_aa: CANSLFMNTEAFF
j_call: TRBJ1-2; v_call: TRBV19; clone_size: .; cdr3_aa: CASIEMSGGHYGYTF
j_call: TRBJ1-5; v_call: TRBV28; clone_size: .; cdr3_aa: CASSFVRGGQPQHF
j_call: TRBJ2-5; v_call: TRBV7-3; clone_size: .; cdr3_aa: CASSLLGREETQYF
j_call: TRBJ1-2; v_call: TRBV6-5; clone_size: .; cdr3_aa: CASIKTQDSSYGYTF
j_call: TRBJ1-1; v_call: TRBV6-6; clone_size: once; cdr3_aa: CASSYSLTGGVNIF
j_call: TRBJ2-3; v_call: TRBV5-1; clone_size: .; cdr3_aa: CASNNLGRGRTDTQYF
j_call: TRBJ2-5; v_call: TRBV2; clone_size: .; cdr3_aa: CASRPSTSGEETQYF
j_call: TRBJ2-3; v_call: TRBV5-4; clone_size: .; cdr3_aa: CATRERGGTDTQYF
j_call: TRBJ2-1; v_call: TRBV13; clone_size: .; cdr3_aa: CASNHLGNEQFF
j_call: TRBJ1-2; v_call: TRBV5-5; clone_size: .; cdr3_aa: CASSLPGQGRGYTF
j_call: TRBJ1-4; v_call: TRBV7-9; clone_size: .; cdr3_aa: CASSPGTAEKLFF
j_call: TRBJ1-4; v_call: TRBV5-6; clone_size: .; cdr3_aa: CASSSVYRRGMFF
j_call: TRBJ1-2; v_call: TRBV19; clone_size: .; cdr3_aa: CASTLRGKAYGYTF
j_call: TRBJ2-2; v_call: TRBV10-3; clone_size: .; cdr3_aa: CATRGLASSTGELFF
j_call: TRBJ2-7; v_call: TRBV18; clone_size: .; cdr3_aa: CASSHYHRGPYEQYF
j_call: TRBJ2-1; v_call: TRBV6-4; clone_size: .; cdr3_aa: CASRGQGYNEQFF
j_call: TRBJ1-6; v_call: TRBV5-4; clone_size: .; cdr3_aa: CASSVWGGYSPLHF
j_call: TRBJ2-1; v_call: TRBV7-8; clone_size: .; cdr3_aa: CASSLATASYNEQFF
j_call: TRBJ2-5; v_call: TRBV2; clone_size: .; cdr3_aa: CASSEDGLAGGKQETQYF